Shown below are 32 T cell receptor beta chains from a single sample sequenced in a study of regulatory T cells in long-lasting Graves disease. Arm-PCR of CDR3 regions and iRepertoire HTBI primers were used to build TCR beta libraries. Each CDR3 protein gets one entry after TCRdb re-called the multiplex PCR reads with MiXCR. The sample yields around 500,000 distinct CDR3 sequences, 15% to 20% seen once. Time point denoted: newly diagnosed GD, antithyroid drugs for less than 3 months. With RNA extracted from PBMCs as input, the TCR library was made. These data were also filed under a second study, of T cells in Graves' hyperthyroidism and ophthalmopathy.

The sequencing used peripheral blood mononuclear cells (PBMCs), collected at new diagnosis, from a patient treated with antithyroid drugs. The receptors derive from a woman aged 35-60 years with Graves disease.

This clonotype was detected ten times or more. This rearrangement joins TRBV7-2 to TRBJ1-1; D possibly corresponds to TRBD1 (6 bases). Germline lookup yields CDR1 SGHTA and CDR2 FQGNSA. V was clipped by 5 bases and J by 0 bases, with 16 bases between them. This CDR3 has 16 amino acids. DNA of the CDR3: TGTGCCAGCAGCGGGCGGGGGCGGGGAATGAACACTGAAGCTTTCTTT. Its protein product is CASSGRGRGMNTEAFF.

Many counts were recorded for this clonotype. Written as DNA, the CDR3 is TGTGCCAGCAGCTACCACAGCAAAACTCAAGAGACCCAGTACTTC. Its protein product is CASSYHSKTQETQYF. The rearrangement joins TRBV3-1 to TRBJ2-5; D gene uncertain. The V end was cut by 5 bases, the J end by 2 bases, with 15 bases between. Per the germline V gene, CDR1 is LGHDT and CDR2 is YNNKEL (reference sequence). The CDR3 contains 15 residues.

This rearrangement joins TRBV11-2 to TRBJ1-6; the D gene is possibly TRBD1 (6 bases). The V gene's germline CDR1 is SGHAT and CDR2 FQNNGV. Trimming cost V 0 bases and J 10 bases, with 16 bases left between them. The CDR3 sequence is 16 residues long. CDR3 protein: CASSLDGGISRSPLHF. CDR3 DNA: TGTGCCAGCAGCTTAGATGGGGGCATAAGCAGGTCACCCCTCCACTTT.

This clonotype came up many times. The chain carries TRBV6-1 and TRBJ2-1, with a tentative D call TRBD1 (6 bases). CDR3 size: 12 residues. V was clipped by 8 bases and J by 9 bases, with 14 bases between them. Looked up from germline, CDR1 is MNHNS and CDR2 is SASEGT. In DNA form, the CDR3 reads TGTGCCAGCCGACGGCCAGGGGTTGAGCAGTTCTTC. Translated, it gives CASRRPGVEQFF.

In its sample, this clonotype was seen many times. The chain joins TRBV7-3 to TRBJ2-1; 8 positions agree with TRBD2. V trimming: 4 bases; J trimming: 6 bases; junction bases outside the gene matches: 5. CDR3 length equals 14 residues. Germline-derived CDR1 and CDR2 are SGHTA and FQGTGA. As DNA, the CDR3 is TGTGCCAGCAGCTACCAAGCGGGGGTCAATGAGCAGTTCTTC. Its protein is CASSYQAGVNEQFF.

V is TRBV5-1 and J is TRBJ2-3; D is unclear. V lost 0 bases and J 3 bases, leaving 5 bases between the germline ends. Germline CDR1 SGHRS, CDR2 YFSETQ. The CDR3 is 13 residues long. The CDR3 nucleotides read TGCGCCAGCAGCTTGGCACAGACAGATACGCAGTATTTT. Amino acid sequence: CASSLAQTDTQYF.

This chain's CDR3 is CASSLEGHRNVGNTIYF. DNA for the CDR3: TGTGCCAGCAGCTTAGAGGGCCACCGGAACGTAGGAAACACCATATATTTT. This chain joins TRBV7-6 and TRBJ1-3; D gene ambiguous. V lost 1 base, J lost 4 bases, and 17 bases lay in between. Looked up from germline, CDR1 is SGHVS and CDR2 is FNYEAQ. The length of the CDR3 is 17 residues.

This clonotype was recorded many times. The V and J genes are TRBV6-1 and TRBJ2-5, with 7 nucleotides matching TRBD1. The CDR3 has 13 residues. Germline CDR1 is MNHNS and CDR2 is SASEGT. V lost 7 bases, J lost 5 bases, and 7 bases stayed unmatched. Written as DNA, the CDR3 is TGTGCCAGCATTCTGACAGGGCAGGAGACCCAGTACTTC. Encoded protein: CASILTGQETQYF.

There are many counts of this clonotype. This chain joins TRBV18 and TRBJ1-5; 7 positions agree with TRBD1. From germline, CDR1 is KGHSH and CDR2 LQKENI. CDR3 length equals 18 residues. J was trimmed by 1 base and V by 4 bases; bases with no gene match: 13. The CDR3 is CASSRSGDRVNSNQPQHF. The CDR3 DNA reads as TGTGCCAGCTCACGCTCCGGCGACAGGGTAAACAGCAATCAGCCCCAGCATTTT. Based on the CDR3 plus reference TRBV18 and TRBJ1-5, the full variable domain is NAGVMQNPRHLVRRRGQEARLRCSPMKGHSHVYWYRQLPEEGLKFMVYLQKENIIDESGMPKERFSAEFPKEGPSILRIQQVVRGDSAAYFCASSRSGDRVNSNQPQHFGDGTRLSIL.

This clonotype appeared many times. This chain uses TRBV3-1 with TRBJ1-1; 7 bases align to TRBD1. CDR3 length equals 14 residues. Germline V gene lookup returns CDR1 LGHDT and CDR2 YNNKEL (reference sequence). The ends lost 1 base at V and 5 bases at J; junction bases unmatched: 4. The CDR3 is CASSQGGQKTEAFF. CDR3 coding DNA: TGTGCCAGCAGCCAAGGGGGACAGAAAACTGAAGCTTTCTTT. The full variable domain, rest sourced from reference TRBV3-1 and TRBJ1-1, is DTAVSQTPKYLVTQMGNDKSIKCEQNLGHDTMYWYKQDSKKFLKIMFSYNNKELIINETVPNRFSPKSPDKAHLNLHINSLELGDSAVYFCASSQGGQKTEAFFGQGTRLTVV.

This clonotype has ten or more counts. V usage is TRBV7-8 and J usage is TRBJ2-3; D unclear. Germline CDR1 is SGHVS and CDR2 is FQNEAQ. The CDR3 runs to 13 residues. V lost 5 bases to trimming and J lost 2 bases, with 8 bases between them. The CDR3 here is CASSDGPTDTQYF. The CDR3 DNA is TGTGCCAGCAGCGACGGGCCCACAGATACGCAGTATTTT.

This clonotype was counted ten times or more. This chain connects TRBV28 to TRBJ1-2; D is unclear. Germline assignment: CDR1 MDHEN and CDR2 SYDVKM. The V and J ends lost 3 bases and 4 bases respectively, with 12 bases between them. This CDR3 has 14 amino acids. The CDR3 loop is CASSFSTASYGYTF. The CDR3 DNA reads as TGTGCCAGCAGTTTCTCCACGGCCTCCTATGGCTACACCTTC.

This clonotype was counted many times. The chain couples TRBV5-1 to TRBJ1-4; D is possibly TRBD1 (5 bases). V was trimmed by 0 bases and J by 7 bases, leaving 10 bases between them. The length of the CDR3 is 14 residues. Germline V CDR1 and CDR2: SGHRS, YFSETQ. The CDR3 coding sequence is TGCGCCAGCAGCTTGGCCGATGGGGGTGAAAAACTGTTTTTT. It is translated as CASSLADGGEKLFF.

This clonotype was detected ten times or more. The V gene is TRBV2, the J gene TRBJ1-5; 8 bases map to TRBD1. Germline CDR1 reads SNHLY; CDR2 reads FYNNEI. The CDR3 is 12 amino acids. The trim removed 7 bases at V and 10 bases at J, leaving 6 bases unmatched. CDR3 sequence: CASTGQGEPQHF. The CDR3 nucleotides are TGTGCCAGCACCGGACAGGGCGAACCCCAGCATTTT.

This clonotype has at least ten counts. V gene TRBV12-3 or TRBV12-4 combines with J gene TRBJ2-3; maybe TRBD2 (6 bases). The ends were cut back, 5 bases at V and 0 bases at J, with 15 bases in the middle. The CDR3 is 16 residues long. CDR3 in amino acids: CASSPPGGISTDTQYF. DNA of the CDR3: TGTGCCAGCAGTCCCCCTGGGGGGATTAGCACAGATACGCAGTATTTT.

V usage is TRBV11-2 and J usage is TRBJ1-1, with TRBD1 as a possible D gene (5 bases). This CDR3 spans 12 amino acids. Trimming left V 1 base short and J 10 bases short, with 10 bases between. In germline, CDR1 is SGHAT, CDR2 FQNNGV. DNA of the CDR3: TGTGCCAGCAGCTTAGCAGGGCTCGGAGCTTTCTTT. Translating gives CASSLAGLGAFF.

This clonotype was observed many times. The CDR3 sequence: CASSSQGAEAFF. The CDR3 coding sequence is TGTGCCAGCAGTTCCCAGGGGGCTGAAGCTTTCTTT. The chain joins TRBV12-3 or TRBV12-4 to TRBJ1-1; 7 bases are shared with TRBD1. The CDR3 extends over 12 amino acids. Trimming at V came to 4 bases and at J to 6 bases, leaving 2 bases not matched to a gene.

This clonotype was seen repeatedly, ten times or more. DNA for the CDR3: TGTGCCATCAGGCCCAGTGGGACCACTGGAAACACCATATATTTT. This codes for CAIRPSGTTGNTIYF. The V gene is TRBV10-3, the J gene TRBJ1-3; D might be TRBD1 (5 bases). V lost 6 bases, J lost 2 bases, and 14 bases lay in between. Germline V gene lookup returns CDR1 ENHRY and CDR2 SYGVKD. The CDR3 spans 15 residues.

About this clonotype itself: One base separates it from a far larger clone, so it is likely a read error. V usage is TRBV11-3 and J usage is TRBJ2-5; D may be TRBD2 (5 bases). V shed 0 bases and J shed 11 bases, with 25 bases lying between them. CDR3 length equals 17 residues. Germline values: CDR1 SGHNT, CDR2 YENEEA. The CDR3 nucleotides read TGTGCCAGCAGCTTAGATTTTTCGGGAAATGCGGTTGGTGAGCAGTACTTC. Its protein product is CASSLDFSGNAVGEQYF.

This rearrangement joins TRBV10-3 to TRBJ1-1; D is undetermined. The CDR3 runs 15 residues. V was trimmed by 0 bases and J by 3 bases, leaving 11 bases between them. From germline, CDR1 is ENHRY and CDR2 SYGVKD. For the CDR3, the DNA is TGTGCCATCAGTGAGTCGAAAATCTGGGACACTGAAGCTTTCTTT. Its translation: CAISESKIWDTEAFF.

This clonotype was detected ten times or more. The V and J genes are TRBV30 and TRBJ2-1, with 9 nucleotides matching TRBD2. V gave up 8 bases and J gave up 12 bases; unmatched junction bases: 5. This CDR3 has 10 residues. Germline loops: CDR1 GTSNPN, CDR2 SVGIG (reference sequence). The CDR3 is CAHEAGGQFF. As DNA, the CDR3 is TGTGCCCACGAAGCGGGGGGGCAGTTCTTC.

This clonotype has at least ten counts. This chain links TRBV11-2 with TRBJ2-7; 9 positions match TRBD2. The V segment lost 4 bases and the J segment 4 bases; nucleotides outside the gene matches: 5. This CDR3 is built from 14 residues. Looked up from germline, CDR1 is SGHAT and CDR2 is FQNNGV. As DNA, the CDR3 is TGTGCCAGCAGCTGGACTAGCGCTCGATACGAGCAGTACTTC. Protein product: CASSWTSARYEQYF.

This chain uses TRBV7-9 with TRBJ2-3; D remains unclear. In germline, CDR1 is SEHNR, CDR2 FQNEAQ (reference sequence). CDR3 length: 14 amino acids. V was clipped by 3 bases and J by 1 base, with 8 bases between them. The CDR3 nucleotides are TGTGCCAGCAGCTTGACGTGGGGCACAGATACGCAGTATTTT. Encoded protein: CASSLTWGTDTQYF.

In this sample, this clonotype turned up many times. The chain employs TRBV28 and TRBJ2-7; no clear D gene. The germline V gene encodes CDR1 MDHEN and CDR2 SYDVKM. This CDR3 spans 12 amino acids. V shed 4 bases and J shed 3 bases, with 7 bases lying between them. As DNA, the CDR3 is TGTGCCAGCAGTTCCAGGAACTACGAGCAGTACTTC. This sequence encodes CASSSRNYEQYF. Based on the CDR3 plus reference TRBV28 and TRBJ2-7, the full variable domain is DVKVTQSSRYLVKRTGEKVFLECVQDMDHENMFWYRQDPGLGLRLIYFSYDVKMKEKGDIPEGYSVSREKKERFSLILESASTNQTSMYLCASSSRNYEQYFGPGTRLTVT.

This clonotype was found many times. The chain carries TRBV12-3 or TRBV12-4 and TRBJ1-2, with D perhaps TRBD1 (6 bases). V shed 3 bases and J shed 4 bases, with 12 bases lying between them. The CDR3 sequence is 14 residues long. CDR3 bases: TGTGCCAGCAGTTTGACAGGTTTAGGCTATGGCTACACCTTC. Protein product: CASSLTGLGYGYTF.

This clonotype showed up just a few times. The rearrangement links TRBV7-9 to TRBJ2-5, with D perhaps TRBD2 (6 bases). CDR1 and CDR2 (germline): SEHNR, FQNEAQ (reference sequence). The CDR3 consists of 13 residues. The V end lost 7 bases, the J end lost 4 bases, and 13 bases lay between the germline ends. This chain's CDR3 is CASTWDLGETQYF. For the CDR3, the DNA is TGTGCCAGCACATGGGACTTGGGAGAGACCCAGTACTTC.

In this sample, this clonotype turned up many times. The chain combines TRBV6-2 or TRBV6-3 with TRBJ2-1; 8 bases fit TRBD1. Looked up from germline, CDR1 is MNHEY and CDR2 is SVGEGT. V shed 8 bases and J 3 bases; nucleotides not matched to a gene: 6. The CDR3 is 14 amino acids. The CDR3 DNA is TGTGCCAGCGAAGACAGGGGTGGCTACAATGAGCAGTTCTTC. It is translated as CASEDRGGYNEQFF.

This clonotype was seen repeatedly, ten times or more. The CDR3 loop is CASSGERGAFTDTQYF. CDR3 DNA sequence: TGCGCCAGCAGCGGGGAGCGGGGGGCCTTCACAGATACGCAGTATTTT. This rearrangement joins TRBV5-1 to TRBJ2-3, with 9 bases lining up with TRBD2. Per the germline V gene, CDR1 is SGHRS and CDR2 is YFSETQ. This CDR3 is 16 amino acids long. Trimming removed 4 bases from V and 2 bases from J; junction bases left unmatched: 8.

This clonotype was recorded at least ten times. The V gene is TRBV18, the J gene TRBJ1-1; 8 bases map to TRBD1. V gave up 2 bases and J gave up 6 bases; unmatched junction bases: 8. CDR1 KGHSH and CDR2 LQKENI come from the germline V gene. The CDR3 totals 15 residues. The CDR3 sequence: CASSPAGQGKAEAFF. For the CDR3, the DNA is TGTGCCAGCTCACCAGCCGGACAGGGCAAGGCTGAAGCTTTCTTT.

In this sample, this clonotype turned up many times. The chain joins TRBV20-1 to TRBJ1-2; weak D call: TRBD1 (5 bases). The CDR3 covers 16 residues. V gave up 6 bases and J gave up 0 bases, with 20 bases separating them. CDR1 is DFQATT and CDR2 is SNEGSKA in the germline V gene (reference sequence). The chain's CDR3 is CSASSGQPTSNYGYTF. The CDR3 nucleotides read TGCAGTGCCTCGTCAGGGCAGCCAACTTCTAACTATGGCTACACCTTC.

The sample holds many counts of this clonotype. V usage is TRBV7-9 and J usage is TRBJ2-1; possible D gene TRBD2, 6 bases. Deletions cut 8 bases from V and 1 base from J, with 9 bases between. Germline V lookup: CDR1 SEHNR, CDR2 FQNEAQ (reference sequence). This CDR3 is 13 amino acids long. CDR3 protein: CASGAGSYNEQFF. CDR3 nucleotides: TGTGCCAGCGGGGCGGGATCCTACAATGAGCAGTTCTTC.

This clonotype was recorded at least ten times. The genes are TRBV3-1 and TRBJ1-2; maybe TRBD1 (5 bases). Germline CDR1 reads LGHDT; CDR2 reads YNNKEL (reference sequence). The CDR3 consists of 16 residues. The V end lost 4 bases, the J end lost 4 bases, and 19 bases lay between the germline ends. CDR3 nucleotide sequence: TGTGCCAGCAGCCGCTTAGGTCAGGACGGGGGCTATGGCTACACCTTC. This gives the protein CASSRLGQDGGYGYTF.